This note documents a single T cell receptor beta chain sequence. Its target is not known. TCRdb fed the multiplex PCR reads into MiXCR, producing one record per CDR3 protein. The sample has fewer than 150,000 distinct CDR3 sequences, over 20% seen once. The sample is drawn from a study of breast tumors, draining lymph nodes, adjacent tissues. General study points: The lymph node origin of tumor T cells was framed as consistent with a hypothesis, not demonstrated. Tumor and nontumor repertoires were significantly more similar in luminal-like than in basal-like breast cancer. Tumor repertoires ranked between lymph nodes and nontumor tissue in diversity, with V and J gene preferences. The data were judged consistent with most tumor T cells coming from lymph node and expanding in tumor.

The CDR3 is made up of 17 amino acids. The J segment lost 2 bases and the V segment lost 4 bases, leaving 12 bases of the junction unmatched. Germline lookup yields CDR1 SGHRS and CDR2 YFSETQ. Breast cancer patients provided tissue from their axillary draining lymph nodes. The sample comprised axillary lymph node tissue. The sequence was obtained from a female donor with breast cancer. Some clones in this sample may be carry-over from other donors' samples. V and J are TRBV5-1 and TRBJ2-7, with 10 bases lining up with TRBD2. The CDR3 here is CASSASTSGLPTYEQYF. CDR3 sequence (DNA): TGCGCCAGCAGCGCGTCGACTAGCGGGCTGCCCACCTACGAGCAGTACTTC.